This entry concerns a single TCR beta chain. Produced via immunoSEQ multiplex PCR; TCRdb's table is partial and in-frame only. The table has about 56,000 clones, about 96% seen once. This entry comes from a study of technical replicates of blood from several donors. The receptor's source is a human donor in good health. Some clones in this sample may be carry-over from other donors' samples. The sample consisted of PBMCs.

The CDR3 region has the DNA TGTGCCAGCAGCGGGGACAGAAACACTGAAGCTTTCTTT. This sequence encodes CASSGDRNTEAFF. This chain connects TRBV7-9 to TRBJ1-1; 7 nucleotides agree with TRBD1. The CDR3 totals 13 residues. The trim removed 5 bases at V and 2 bases at J, leaving 2 bases unmatched. CDR1 and CDR2 (germline): SEHNR, FQNEAQ (reference sequence). The complete variable domain, with remaining parts taken from reference TRBV7-9 and TRBJ1-1, reads DTGVSQNPRHKITKRGQNVTFRCDPISEHNRLYWYRQTLGQGPEFLTYFQNEAQLEKSRLLSDRFSAERPKGSFSTLEIQRTEQGDSAMYLCASSGDRNTEAFFGQGTRLTVV.